A single sample gave rise to the 30 T cell receptor beta chains below, sequenced in a study of cytotoxic CD8 clonotypes in ibrutinib-treated CLL. Data came from immunoSEQ multiplex PCR; TCRdb stores just in-frame clones and leaves some out. The profile shows about 14,000 clones, about 64% of them singletons. The material was PBMCs, obtained before ibrutinib treatment. The receptors come from a human donor with chronic lymphocytic leukemia.

This chain connects TRBV29-1 to TRBJ1-2, with D possibly being TRBD1 (6 bases). V was cut by 6 bases and J by 1 base, with 9 bases left in between. The germline gives CDR1 SQVTM, CDR2 ANQGSEA. The CDR3 consists of 12 residues. As DNA, the CDR3 is TGCAGCGTCGTGGACAGTAACTATGGCTACACCTTC. Amino acid sequence: CSVVDSNYGYTF. The whole variable domain, remainder taken from reference TRBV29-1 and TRBJ1-2, is SAVISQKPSRDICQRGTSLTIQCQVDSQVTMMFWYRQQPGQSLTLIATANQGSEATYESGFVIDKFPISRPNLTFSTLTVSNMSPEDSSIYLCSVVDSNYGYTFGSGTRLTVV.

J is TRBJ2-5 and V is TRBV5-6; maybe TRBD1 (5 bases). The CDR3 runs 15 residues. Germline V gene lookup returns CDR1 SGHDT and CDR2 YYEEEE. The germline V and J ends were trimmed by 1 base and 4 bases, with 14 bases remaining between them. The CDR3 region has the DNA TGTGCCAGCAGCTTGATCGTATTTCAGGGAGAGACCCAGTACTTC. This gives the protein CASSLIVFQGETQYF.

This clone has only a few counts. The chain couples TRBV10-1 to TRBJ1-5; 8 bases align to TRBD1. The CDR3 is made up of 14 amino acids. Germline V gene sequence: CDR1 WNHNN, CDR2 SYGVQD (reference sequence). The V gene end was trimmed by 0 bases and the J gene end by 6 bases; junction bases not matched to a gene: 1. The CDR3 DNA reads as TGCGCCAGCAGTGAGTCCACAGGGGGTCAGCCCCAGCATTTT. Protein product: CASSESTGGQPQHF.

This clone was found a few times. V and J are TRBV11-2 and TRBJ2-5; 8 bases are a match to TRBD2. V shed 5 bases, J shed 4 bases, and the junction held 9 bases outside the gene matches. The CDR3 totals 15 residues. Germline V gene sequence: CDR1 SGHAT, CDR2 FQNNGV. CDR3 nucleotide sequence: TGTGCCAGCAGCCCAATGATTAGCGGGGTAGAGACCCAGTACTTC. This codes for CASSPMISGVETQYF.

This clone was counted only a few times. The chain carries TRBV4-1 and TRBJ1-2; D is perhaps TRBD1 (5 bases). CDR3 length: 15 residues. Trimming cost V 3 bases and J 1 base, with 12 bases left between them. Germline V lookup: CDR1 MGHRA, CDR2 YSYEKL. CDR3 protein: CASSHNRDGNYGYTF. The CDR3 DNA reads as TGCGCCAGCAGCCATAACCGGGACGGTAACTATGGCTACACCTTC.

This chain joins TRBV2 and TRBJ1-1, with unresolved D. This CDR3 has 14 residues. CDR1 and CDR2 from the germline V gene are SNHLY and FYNNEI. The V and J ends lost 7 bases and 2 bases respectively, with 14 bases between them. The CDR3 DNA sequence: TGTGCCAGCACCCTGGGCCTGACTAACACTGAAGCTTTCTTT. The encoded protein is CASTLGLTNTEAFF.

This clone was recorded a few times. V is TRBV19 and J is TRBJ2-3, with TRBD1 matching over 11 bases. CDR3 length: 14 residues. Germline loops: CDR1 LNHDA, CDR2 SQIVND (reference sequence). V shed 7 bases and J 4 bases; nucleotides not matched to a gene: 4. The CDR3 protein is CASTWDRGSDTQYF. CDR3 sequence (DNA): TGTGCCAGTACCTGGGACAGGGGGTCAGATACGCAGTATTTT.

This clone appeared a single time. V gene TRBV6-1 combines with J gene TRBJ1-4; D unclear. The ends were cut back, 2 bases at V and 5 bases at J, with 12 bases in the middle. The V gene's germline CDR1 is MNHNS and CDR2 SASEGT. There are 15 residues in the CDR3. For the CDR3, the DNA is TGTGCCAGCAGTGAAAGATTGGGTTCCAATGAAAAACTGTTTTTT. Protein sequence: CASSERLGSNEKLFF.

The chain has TRBV19 and TRBJ1-2, with 8 bases identical to TRBD1. Germline CDR1 is LNHDA and CDR2 is SQIVND (reference sequence). The CDR3 extends over 14 amino acids. V shed 3 bases, J shed 4 bases, and the junction held 4 bases outside the gene matches. CDR3 protein: CASSMDREVYGYTF. CDR3 DNA sequence: TGTGCCAGTAGTATGGACAGGGAGGTCTATGGCTACACCTTC.

The chain combines TRBV15 with TRBJ2-1, with D unresolved. CDR1 and CDR2 from the germline V gene are LNHNV and YYDKDF (reference sequence). The CDR3 covers 14 residues. Trimming shortened V by 0 bases and J by 6 bases, and 9 bases separated the two germline ends. CDR3 nucleotides: TGTGCCACCAGCAGAGATAGGGCTAGCAATGAGCAGTTCTTC. The encoded protein is CATSRDRASNEQFF.

The genes are TRBV5-4 and TRBJ2-1; 9 positions match TRBD2. In germline, CDR1 is SGHNT, CDR2 YYREEE (reference sequence). J gave up 7 bases and V 4 bases, and 12 bases lay outside the gene matches. The CDR3 contains 16 residues. The CDR3 sequence is CASSGLRGGRGNEQFF. For the CDR3, the DNA is TGTGCCAGCAGCGGCTTGAGGGGCGGGAGGGGGAATGAGCAGTTCTTC. The full variable domain, completed using reference TRBV5-4 and TRBJ2-1, is ETGVTQSPTHLIKTRGQQVTLRCSSQSGHNTVSWYQQALGQGPQFIFQYYREEENGRGNFPPRFSGLQFPNYSSELNVNALELDDSALYLCASSGLRGGRGNEQFFGPGTRLTVL.

The genes are TRBV10-3 and TRBJ2-1, with D possibly TRBD1 on 5 matching bases. Trimming left V 7 bases short and J 0 bases short, with 10 bases between. Per germline, CDR1 ENHRY and CDR2 SYGVKD. The CDR3 runs to 14 residues. The CDR3 sequence is CAIKGLSSYNEQFF. CDR3 DNA sequence: TGTGCCATCAAGGGGTTGAGCTCCTACAATGAGCAGTTCTTC.

The chain links TRBV5-1 to TRBJ1-1; D might be TRBD1 (6 bases). Germline V gene sequence: CDR1 SGHRS, CDR2 YFSETQ. The CDR3 runs 14 residues. Trimming pared 0 bases from V and 7 bases from J, leaving 13 bases between. The CDR3 is CASSLDGGPYEAFF. In nucleotides, the CDR3 is TGCGCCAGCAGCTTGGACGGGGGGCCCTATGAAGCTTTCTTT.

The chain employs TRBV19 and TRBJ2-7, with 8 bases identical to TRBD2. In germline, CDR1 is LNHDA, CDR2 SQIVND (reference sequence). V dropped 2 bases and J dropped 3; count of bases not matched to a gene: 3. This CDR3 comprises 14 residues. The CDR3, as DNA: TGTGCCAGTAGTATAAGGGGACTAGGCTACGAGCAGTACTTC. This gives the protein CASSIRGLGYEQYF.

This rearrangement joins TRBV2 to TRBJ2-7; 9 bases map to TRBD2. CDR3 length equals 14 residues. V gave up 7 bases and J gave up 0 bases; unmatched junction bases: 4. Germline CDR1 is SNHLY and CDR2 is FYNNEI. The CDR3 loop reads CASTERGDSYEQYF. The CDR3, as DNA: TGTGCCAGCACCGAGCGGGGGGACTCCTACGAGCAGTACTTC.

J is TRBJ2-7 and V is TRBV9; D gene uncertain. This CDR3 has 13 amino acids. V lost 0 bases to trimming and J lost 3 bases, with 7 bases between them. CDR1 and CDR2 (germline): SGDLS, YYNGEE. This CDR3 is CASSVASFYEQYF. The CDR3, as DNA: TGTGCCAGCAGCGTAGCGAGTTTCTACGAGCAGTACTTC. Drawing the rest from reference TRBV9 and TRBJ2-7, the complete variable domain is DSGVTQTPKHLITATGQRVTLRCSPRSGDLSVYWYQQSLDQGLQFLIQYYNGEERAKGNILERFSAQQFPDLHSELNLSSLELGDSALYFCASSVASFYEQYFGPGTRLTVT.

The chain carries TRBV19 and TRBJ1-5; TRBD1 matches at 10 bases. The CDR3 covers 15 residues. Looked up from germline, CDR1 is LNHDA and CDR2 is SQIVND (reference sequence). The V segment lost 6 bases and the J segment 2 bases; nucleotides outside the gene matches: 4. CDR3 loop: CASSKDRGGNQPQHF. CDR3 coding DNA: TGTGCCAGTAGCAAGGACAGGGGGGGCAATCAGCCCCAGCATTTT. The entire variable domain, with the rest obtained from reference TRBV19 and TRBJ1-5, is as follows: DGGITQSPKYLFRKEGQNVTLSCEQNLNHDAMYWYRQDPGQGLRLIYYSQIVNDFQKGDIAEGYSVSREKKESFPLTVTSAQKNPTAFYLCASSKDRGGNQPQHFGDGTRLSIL.

This chain uses TRBV6-4 with TRBJ2-2; no clear D gene. Germline assignment: CDR1 MRHNA and CDR2 SNTAGT. Deletions cut 7 bases from V and 0 bases from J, with 24 bases between. This CDR3 spans 19 amino acids. CDR3 in amino acids: CASTLPSAGAVTNTGELFF. In nucleotides, the CDR3 is TGTGCCAGCACCTTACCCTCGGCAGGCGCCGTTACGAACACCGGGGAGCTGTTTTTT.

This clone ranks as medium-sized. The J gene is TRBJ1-6, the V gene TRBV4-1; D remains ambiguous. The germline V gene has CDR1 MGHRA and CDR2 YSYEKL. The CDR3 runs to 15 residues. With 5 bases removed from V and 6 bases from J, the gap between germline ends came to 14 bases. CDR3 loop: CASSGWLTSNSPLHF. As DNA, the CDR3 is TGCGCCAGCAGCGGGTGGTTGACAAGTAATTCACCCCTCCACTTT.

The chain is built from TRBV29-1 and TRBJ2-2; D ambiguous. Trimming took 5 bases from V and 2 from J, leaving 12 bases between them. In germline, CDR1 is SQVTM, CDR2 ANQGSEA. The length of the CDR3 is 14 residues. In nucleotides, the CDR3 is TGCAGCGTTATTGATCTGGGAAACACCGGGGAGCTGTTTTTT. Translation: CSVIDLGNTGELFF.

A few counts support this clone. The chain is built from TRBV5-1 and TRBJ1-1, with TRBD1 matching over 7 bases. The CDR3 has 13 residues. Germline loops: CDR1 SGHRS, CDR2 YFSETQ. V was pared by 5 bases and J by 2 bases, with 3 bases of the junction left unmatched. The CDR3 here is CASSPGGNTEAFF. The CDR3 bases are TGCGCCAGCAGTCCAGGGGGTAACACTGAAGCTTTCTTT. The whole variable domain, remainder taken from reference TRBV5-1 and TRBJ1-1, is KAGVTQTPRYLIKTRGQQVTLSCSPISGHRSVSWYQQTPGQGLQFLFEYFSETQRNKGNFPGRFSGRQFSNSRSEMNVSTLELGDSALYLCASSPGGNTEAFFGQGTRLTVV.

The chain has TRBV29-1 and TRBJ2-1, with TRBD2 identical over 7 bases. This CDR3 region has 11 residues. Per the germline V gene, CDR1 is SQVTM and CDR2 is ANQGSEA. The J segment lost 10 bases and the V segment lost 6 bases, leaving 6 bases of the junction unmatched. In nucleotides, the CDR3 is TGCAGCGTCGGGGACTATGAAGAGCAGTTCTTC. This encodes CSVGDYEEQFF.

V usage is TRBV29-1 and J usage is TRBJ1-3; tentative D call: TRBD1 (5 bases). The CDR3 spans 13 residues. Deletions cut 4 bases from V and 4 bases from J, with 11 bases between. Germline V gene sequence: CDR1 SQVTM, CDR2 ANQGSEA. As DNA, the CDR3 is TGCAGCGTTGCGTCAGGGTCAGGAAACACCATATATTTT. Translating it yields CSVASGSGNTIYF. The variable domain in full, with the rest retrieved from reference TRBV29-1 and TRBJ1-3, is SAVISQKPSRDICQRGTSLTIQCQVDSQVTMMFWYRQQPGQSLTLIATANQGSEATYESGFVIDKFPISRPNLTFSTLTVSNMSPEDSSIYLCSVASGSGNTIYFGEGSWLTVV.

The chain combines TRBV27 with TRBJ2-3, with TRBD1 identical over 7 bases. The CDR3 runs to 16 residues. Germline lookup yields CDR1 MNHEY and CDR2 SMNVEV (reference sequence). V shed 1 base and J 4 bases; nucleotides not matched to a gene: 8. The CDR3: CASSLWDRGQADTQYF. The CDR3 nucleotides read TGTGCCAGCAGTTTATGGGATAGGGGGCAGGCAGATACGCAGTATTTT.

The chain carries TRBV7-9 and TRBJ1-5, with D perhaps TRBD1 (5 bases). V was clipped by 0 bases and J by 2 bases, with 11 bases between them. There are 16 residues in the CDR3. Germline V lookup: CDR1 SEHNR, CDR2 FQNEAQ (reference sequence). DNA of the CDR3: TGTGCCAGCAGCTTAGCCGGGGGGGTCGGCAATCAGCCCCAGCATTTT. This codes for CASSLAGGVGNQPQHF.

The chain links TRBV21-1 to TRBJ2-1; whether TRBD2, the table's D call, matches the DNA was not checked. TRBV21-1 is termed a pseudogene. This CDR3 has 13 residues. In DNA, the CDR3 is TGTGCCAGCAGCGCGGGCTCCTACAATGAGCAGTTCTTC. This encodes CASSAGSYNEQFF.

The chain recombines TRBV7-9 with TRBJ2-2, with D hard to call. The CDR3 has 14 residues. Germline-derived CDR1 and CDR2 are SEHNR and FQNEAQ (reference sequence). V was cut by 5 bases and J by 4 bases, with 11 bases left in between. CDR3 DNA sequence: TGTGCCAGCAGCCTATGGACCCTCACCGGGGAGCTGTTTTTT. It encodes CASSLWTLTGELFF.

This clone rates as medium-sized. Other DNA sequences of this sample code for an identical CDR3. V and J are TRBV5-4 and TRBJ1-1; 7 nucleotides agree with TRBD1. The CDR3 is 15 residues long. V was clipped by 0 bases and J by 0 bases; unmatched bases: 2. CDR1 and CDR2 (germline): SGHNT, YYREEE (reference sequence). As DNA, the CDR3 is TGTGCCAGCAGCTTGGACAGGGGAATGAACACTGAAGCTTTCTTT. This sequence encodes CASSLDRGMNTEAFF.

This clone turned up a few times. The genes are TRBV5-1 and TRBJ2-7; 8 bases are shared with TRBD1. With 4 bases clipped from V and 2 bases from J, the junction kept 8 bases outside the gene matches. CDR1 is SGHRS, CDR2 YFSETQ, per germline. The length of the CDR3 is 15 residues. The CDR3 sequence is CASSTGQGSPYEQYF. As DNA, the CDR3 is TGCGCCAGCAGCACCGGACAGGGTAGTCCCTACGAGCAGTACTTC.

This clone was counted between two and nine times. This chain joins TRBV10-1 and TRBJ1-5; TRBD1 aligns across 7 bases. Germline values: CDR1 WNHNN, CDR2 SYGVQD (reference sequence). The CDR3 loop spans 14 amino acids. J gave up 4 bases and V 5 bases, and 5 bases lay outside the gene matches. CDR3 region: CASSQDRSNQPQHF. CDR3 coding DNA: TGCGCCAGCAGTCAGGACAGGAGTAATCAGCCCCAGCATTTT.